The 12 T cell receptor beta chains below come from one sample, sequenced in a study of shared clonotypes between healthy human individuals. The assay was immunoSEQ multiplex PCR, and TCRdb's table has in-frame clones only and misses some. The sample lists roughly 500,000 clones, around 79% occurring once. The sample was PBMCs. These receptors were collected from a woman between 40 and 50 years old in good health. Some clones in this sample may be carry-over from other donors' samples.

The chain carries TRBV27 and TRBJ2-1, with 9 bases aligning to TRBD2. V lost 5 bases, J lost 3 bases, and 8 bases stayed unmatched. Germline CDR1 reads MNHEY; CDR2 reads SMNVEV (reference sequence). The CDR3 loop spans 16 amino acids. The CDR3 spells CASSDLAGTLYNEQFF. In nucleotides, the CDR3 is TGTGCCAGCAGTGATCTAGCGGGAACTCTCTACAATGAGCAGTTCTTC.

The J gene is TRBJ2-2, the V gene TRBV9, with TRBD2 as a possible D gene (6 bases). Germline lookup yields CDR1 SGDLS and CDR2 YYNGEE. This CDR3 comprises 13 residues. The ends were cut back, 2 bases at V and 8 bases at J, with 10 bases in the middle. The CDR3 reads CASSVLALGELFF. The CDR3 nucleotides are TGTGCCAGCAGCGTCCTAGCGCTGGGGGAGCTGTTTTTT.

The rearrangement uses TRBV7-2 and TRBJ2-1, with D perhaps TRBD2 (5 bases). V dropped 5 bases and J dropped 9 bases, with 14 bases sitting between them. CDR3 length: 13 residues. Germline CDR1 and CDR2: SGHTA and FQGNSA. CDR3 sequence (DNA): TGTGCCAGCAGCGGAAGGACGGCGGGTGAGCAGTTCTTC. Translated, it gives CASSGRTAGEQFF.

The rearrangement uses TRBV18 and TRBJ2-2; perhaps TRBD1 as D (6 bases). V dropped 4 bases and J dropped 1 base, with 10 bases sitting between them. The CDR3 has 15 residues. Germline CDR1 reads KGHSH; CDR2 reads LQKENI. CDR3 region: CASSLGQLNTGELFF. The CDR3 DNA follows: TGTGCCAGCTCACTGGGACAACTGAACACCGGGGAGCTGTTTTTT. Full variable domain (missing parts from reference TRBV18 and TRBJ2-2): NAGVMQNPRHLVRRRGQEARLRCSPMKGHSHVYWYRQLPEEGLKFMVYLQKENIIDESGMPKERFSAEFPKEGPSILRIQQVVRGDSAAYFCASSLGQLNTGELFFGEGSRLTVL.

This clone was detected many times. The V gene is TRBV10-2, the J gene TRBJ1-6, with a tentative D call TRBD1 (6 bases). CDR3 length equals 14 residues. The germline V gene has CDR1 WSHSY and CDR2 SAAADI. Trimming cost V 8 bases and J 5 bases, with 13 bases left between them. The CDR3 sequence is CASLGYRDNSPLHF. As DNA, the CDR3 is TGCGCCAGCTTAGGTTACAGGGATAATTCACCCCTCCACTTT.

A few counts support this clone. The same CDR3 can be traced to other DNA sequences in this sample. The chain uses TRBV9 and TRBJ1-1; D unresolved. The length of the CDR3 is 13 residues. Germline values: CDR1 SGDLS, CDR2 YYNGEE. The germline V and J ends were trimmed by 0 bases and 1 base, with 4 bases remaining between them. CDR3 DNA sequence: TGTGCCAGCAGCGTAGCTGGGAACACTGAAGCTTTCTTT. This codes for CASSVAGNTEAFF.

The gene calls are TRBV5-4 and TRBJ2-1; 8 bases map to TRBD2. J lost 7 bases, V lost 0 bases, and 9 bases had no gene match. The CDR3 sequence is 16 residues long. Germline lookup yields CDR1 SGHNT and CDR2 YYREEE (reference sequence). DNA for the CDR3: TGTGCCAGCAGCTTGGGGTCCGGGAGGGCCGATAATGAGCAGTTCTTC. This sequence encodes CASSLGSGRADNEQFF.

This clone was observed a single time. The chain recombines TRBV27 with TRBJ2-1, with 16 nucleotides matching TRBD2. The CDR3 totals 15 residues. Per the germline V gene, CDR1 is MNHEY and CDR2 is SMNVEV (reference sequence). The junction had 3 bases not matched to a gene; V was cut back by 4 bases and J by 9 bases. The CDR3 loop is CASSSGTSGRAEQFF. The CDR3 DNA reads TGTGCCAGCAGTTCGGGGACTAGCGGGAGGGCTGAGCAGTTCTTC.

This clone was counted between two and nine times. Additional DNA sequences in this sample encode the identical CDR3. This rearrangement joins TRBV7-2 to TRBJ1-5; D perhaps matches TRBD1 (6 bases). V lost 5 bases to trimming and J lost 3 bases, with 11 bases between them. The CDR3 covers 14 residues. CDR1 is SGHTA and CDR2 is FQGNSA in the germline V gene. CDR3 amino acids: CASSRDRNNQPQHF. CDR3 in DNA: TGTGCCAGCAGCCGCGACAGGAACAATCAGCCCCAGCATTTT. Based on the CDR3 plus reference TRBV7-2 and TRBJ1-5, the full variable domain is GAGVSQSPSNKVTEKGKDVELRCDPISGHTALYWYRQSLGQGLEFLIYFQGNSAPDKSGLPSDRFSAERTGGSVSTLTIQRTQQEDSAVYLCASSRDRNNQPQHFGDGTRLSIL.

V usage is TRBV7-2 and J usage is TRBJ1-2; 8 bases line up with TRBD1. The CDR3 length is 15 residues. The germline gives CDR1 SGHTA, CDR2 FQGNSA. Losses at the gene ends were 5 bases for V and 4 bases for J; bases not matched to a gene: 9. The CDR3 region is CASSLSTGVTYGYTF. The CDR3 DNA sequence: TGTGCCAGCAGCCTCTCGACAGGGGTGACCTATGGCTACACCTTC. Supplemented by reference TRBV7-2 and TRBJ1-2, the full variable domain reads GAGVSQSPSNKVTEKGKDVELRCDPISGHTALYWYRQSLGQGLEFLIYFQGNSAPDKSGLPSDRFSAERTGGSVSTLTIQRTQQEDSAVYLCASSLSTGVTYGYTFGSGTRLTVV.

The chain joins TRBV4-3 to TRBJ2-3; D unresolved. This CDR3 has 15 residues. CDR1 and CDR2 from the germline V gene are LGHNA and YSLEER. V was shortened by 4 bases and J by 2 bases, with 13 bases between the two germline ends. This CDR3 is CASSPRVGYTDTQYF. The CDR3 DNA follows: TGCGCCAGCAGCCCCAGAGTCGGTTACACAGATACGCAGTATTTT.

About this clone: Other DNA sequences of this sample code for an identical CDR3. The chain couples TRBV5-1 to TRBJ2-3, with TRBD1 matching 10 bases. The germline gives CDR1 SGHRS, CDR2 YFSETQ. The CDR3 has 15 amino acids. Trimming at V came to 3 bases and at J to 1 base, leaving 2 bases not matched to a gene. CDR3 nucleotide sequence: TGCGCCAGCAGCTCTGGACAGGGGGGCACAGATACGCAGTATTTT. Amino acids: CASSSGQGGTDTQYF.